The entry that follows covers one TCR beta chain sequence. The sample holds many counts of this clonotype. Its binding antigen is unknown. No base quality values were provided; no much bigger clone lies one nucleotide off. The time point label, read with the paper, signifies: healthy volunteer bleed at 6 weeks. Total RNA was extracted from unfractionated whole blood collected in Tempus Blood RNA tubes. Five healthy volunteers acted as controls for TCR sequencing and had blood drawn at day 0, 2 weeks and 6 weeks. This sample was included in a study of human T cells and chemical hapten exposure (dated by TCRdb to about 2021). The study in broad terms: Libraries were pooled for sequencing, and variation in per-sample TCR yields was attributed mainly to small differences in library volumes within the pool. This study followed changes in the peripheral blood TCR repertoire in vivo during primary and secondary sensitization of alopecia patients to the hapten diphenylcyclopropenone (DPC). Each blood RNA sample was used to sequence both TCR alpha and TCR beta chains.

Broad study findings and their caveats: DPC sensitization did not change how many TCRs were above 1 in 1000 frequency, and no evidence was found of alterations in global repertoire structure. Repeated subsampling changed both the strength of the expansion versus patch-test correlation and the threshold at which the correlation became significant.

The library was obtained by RACE. Sequencer: NextSeq 500. Library preparation attached unique molecular identifiers to individual cDNA molecules for quantitative, reproducible TCR counting. In the original analysis: A median of about 100,000 TCRs per sample was observed, with a range of about 20,000 to 750,000. The Decombinator software suite was used to annotate the V, J and CDR3 of the TCR reads. For PS versus PT1 abundance plots, all samples were subsampled to the same number of TCRs (28,000). Expanded TCRs were defined as absent before sensitization and observed at least eight times at the 2-week time point. Using fastp at Q25 and MiXCR, TCRdb reprocessed the public reads and kept productive beta chains. Rows are unified per CDR3 protein, each entry keeping the most common DNA and genes. What appears here as the V and J calls and clone size reflects TCRdb's work, not the paper's. The sample table holds around 47,000 distinct CDR3 sequences, of which about 4% were seen once. Around 5.7% of the sample comes from the top ten.

The CDR3 goes from the cysteine to the phenylalanine over 15 residues. The CDR3 DNA has 45 bases and is translated from base 1. The CDR1 and CDR2 encoded by the germline V gene (reference sequence) are SEHNR and FQNEAQ. V lost 1 base and J lost 8 bases, and the count of bases not matched to a germline gene is 3. Recombination joined TRBV7-9 with TRBJ1-6, with 9 junctional bases fitting TRBD1. The sequenced sample consisted of whole blood. The clonotype originates from a human donor in good health. Some clones in this sample may be carry-over from other donors' samples. The DNA reads as follows: TGTGCCAGCAGCTTAGGGGACAGGGAGCATTCACCCCTCCACTTT. Translated, it gives CASSLGDREHSPLHF.